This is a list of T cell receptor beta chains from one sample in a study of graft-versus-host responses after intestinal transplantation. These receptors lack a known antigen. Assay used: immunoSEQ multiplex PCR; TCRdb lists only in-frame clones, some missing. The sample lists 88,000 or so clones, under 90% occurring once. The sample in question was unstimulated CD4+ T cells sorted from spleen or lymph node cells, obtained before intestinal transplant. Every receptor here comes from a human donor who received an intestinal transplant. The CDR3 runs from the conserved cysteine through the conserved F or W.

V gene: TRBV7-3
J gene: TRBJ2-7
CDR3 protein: CASSRDSVGEQYF

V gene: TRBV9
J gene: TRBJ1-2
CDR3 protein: CASRGDRGAYGYTF

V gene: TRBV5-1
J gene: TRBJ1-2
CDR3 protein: CASSSPNTGELYGYTF

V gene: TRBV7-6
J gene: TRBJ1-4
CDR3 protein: CASSLGVEDVTVLYEKLFF

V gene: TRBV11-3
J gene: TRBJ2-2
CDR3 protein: CASSPRGGNTGELFF

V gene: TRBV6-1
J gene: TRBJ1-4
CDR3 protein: CASSEGGGRTNEKLFF

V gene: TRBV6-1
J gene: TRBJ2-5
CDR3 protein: CASSGDRGVRETQYF

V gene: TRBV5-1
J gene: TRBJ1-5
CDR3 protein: CASSLLGANQPQHF

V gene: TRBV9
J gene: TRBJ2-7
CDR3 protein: CASSQAAGEQYF

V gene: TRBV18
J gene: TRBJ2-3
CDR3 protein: CASSLLSTDTQYF

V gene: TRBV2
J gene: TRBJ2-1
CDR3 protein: CASSGLTGGYNEQFF

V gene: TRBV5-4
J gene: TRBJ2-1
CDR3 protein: CASSVGTSGGTEQFF

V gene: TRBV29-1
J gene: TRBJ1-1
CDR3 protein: CSAGTLNTEAFF

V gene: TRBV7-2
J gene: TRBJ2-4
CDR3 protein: CASSLVLAGGSIQYF

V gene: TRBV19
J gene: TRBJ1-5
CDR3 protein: CATMDRVNQPQHF

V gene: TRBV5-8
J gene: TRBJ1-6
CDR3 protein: CASSLGDRGSSPLHF

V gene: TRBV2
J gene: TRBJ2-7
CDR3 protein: CASRQSYEQYF

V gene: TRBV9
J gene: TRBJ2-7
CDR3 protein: CASSTQQGISYEQYF

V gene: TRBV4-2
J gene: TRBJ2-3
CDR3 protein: CASSHPPGDASTDTQYF

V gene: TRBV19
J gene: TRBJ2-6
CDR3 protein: CASRGRQGGSGANVLTF

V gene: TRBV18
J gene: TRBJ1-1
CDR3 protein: CASSPTGGHTEAFF

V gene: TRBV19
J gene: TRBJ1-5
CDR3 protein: CASKSGTGGGQPQHF

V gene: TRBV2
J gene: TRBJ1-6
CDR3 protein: CASSDQGGNSPLHF

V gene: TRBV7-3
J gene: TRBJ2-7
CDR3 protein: CASSEQGDSYEQYF

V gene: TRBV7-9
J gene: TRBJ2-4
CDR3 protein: CASSLAPTGGVNIQYF

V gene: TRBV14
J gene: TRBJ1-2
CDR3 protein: CASRYSGTGFYGYTF

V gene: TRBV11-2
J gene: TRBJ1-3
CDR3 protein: CASTPSVSGNTIYF

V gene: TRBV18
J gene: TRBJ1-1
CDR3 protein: CASSPPVPGMNTEAFF

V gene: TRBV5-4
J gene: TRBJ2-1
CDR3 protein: CASSLEGGPSNEQFF

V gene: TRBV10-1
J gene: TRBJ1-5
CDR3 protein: CATGTGGQPQHF

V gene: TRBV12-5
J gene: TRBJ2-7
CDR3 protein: CASGQVGEQYF

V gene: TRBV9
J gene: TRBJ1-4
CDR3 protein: CASSVGQGGEKLFF

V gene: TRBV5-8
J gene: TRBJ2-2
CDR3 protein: CASSQGLSTGELFF

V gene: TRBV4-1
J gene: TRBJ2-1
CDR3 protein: CASSRGGAEQFF

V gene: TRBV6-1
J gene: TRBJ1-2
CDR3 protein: CASSVGGNYGYTF

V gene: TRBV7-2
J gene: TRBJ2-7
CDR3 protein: CASSLGGTVSYEQYF

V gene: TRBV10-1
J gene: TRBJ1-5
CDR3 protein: CASARQGNQPQHF

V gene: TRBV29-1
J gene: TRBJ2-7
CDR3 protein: CSVYQRGGLHEQYF

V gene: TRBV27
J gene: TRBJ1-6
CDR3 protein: CASSLLGESPLHF

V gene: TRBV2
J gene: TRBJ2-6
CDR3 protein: CASSRGLGSGANVLTF

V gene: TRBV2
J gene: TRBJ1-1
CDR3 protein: CASSKRGEGGTEAFF

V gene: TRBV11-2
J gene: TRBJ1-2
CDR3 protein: CASTRGLGGYTF

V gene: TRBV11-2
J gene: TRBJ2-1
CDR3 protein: CASSAALAGRYNEQFF

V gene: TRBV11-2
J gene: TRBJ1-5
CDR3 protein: CASSQGTGGYQPQHF

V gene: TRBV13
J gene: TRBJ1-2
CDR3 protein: CASSLIGPRDYGYTF

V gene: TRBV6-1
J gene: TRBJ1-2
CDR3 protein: CASSFQGDGYTF

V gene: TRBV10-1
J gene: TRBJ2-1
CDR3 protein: CASSERSVDEQFF

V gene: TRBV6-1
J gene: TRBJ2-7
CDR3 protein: CASSRQDAYEQYF